Below, 25 T cell receptor beta chains from the same sample are listed, as sequenced in a study of blood T cell repertoires in COVID-19. The data were produced by immunoSEQ multiplex PCR, yet TCRdb's version contains in-frame clones alone and is incomplete. The table records about 120,000 clones, roughly 83% of them present only once. Sequenced material: peripheral blood. These receptor sequences come from a woman older than 75 with acute or convalescent COVID-19.

V and J are TRBV5-4 and TRBJ1-1, with TRBD1 as a possible D gene (6 bases). The V and J ends lost 4 bases and 6 bases respectively, with 10 bases between them. Per the germline V gene, CDR1 is SGHNT and CDR2 is YYREEE (reference sequence). This CDR3 is built from 12 residues. The CDR3 is CASSATGSEAFF. In DNA form, the CDR3 reads TGTGCCAGCAGCGCCACAGGGTCTGAAGCTTTCTTT.

V gene TRBV10-2 combines with J gene TRBJ2-1, with 7 bases that match TRBD2. Trimming at V came to 8 bases and at J to 5 bases, leaving 3 bases not matched to a gene. The germline V gene encodes CDR1 WSHSY and CDR2 SAAADI. This CDR3 has 12 residues. The CDR3: CASRDYNNEQFF. CDR3 in DNA: TGCGCCAGCCGGGACTACAACAATGAGCAGTTCTTC.

This clone was seen more than once but under ten times. The genes are TRBV6-5 and TRBJ2-3; the D is unclear. CDR3 size: 11 residues. Trimming took off 5 bases at V and 5 bases at J, with 5 bases between the two ends. Per the germline V gene, CDR1 is MNHEY and CDR2 is SVGAGI. The CDR3 DNA follows: TGTGCCAGCAGTCTAAGAGATACGCAGTATTTT. It translates to CASSLRDTQYF.

V usage is TRBV6-6 and J usage is TRBJ1-1; D may be TRBD1 (5 bases). V was shortened by 6 bases and J by 11 bases, with 16 bases between the two germline ends. CDR3 length: 12 amino acids. The germline V gene has CDR1 MNHNY and CDR2 SVGAGI (reference sequence). CDR3 sequence: CASSPTGGWAFF. The CDR3 nucleotides read TGTGCCAGCAGCCCGACTGGGGGGTGGGCTTTCTTT.

The chain combines TRBV7-6 with TRBJ2-7; no firm D call. Between the trimmed V and J ends, which lost 1 base and 4 bases, there was a span of 8 bases. Germline V gene data show CDR1 as SGHVS and CDR2 as FNYEAQ. The CDR3 is made up of 13 amino acids. CDR3 coding DNA: TGTGCCAGCAGCTTAGGATCGGTTTACGAGCAGTACTTC. Translated: CASSLGSVYEQYF.

This chain links TRBV6-5 with TRBJ2-1, with D maybe TRBD1 (5 bases). Germline lookup yields CDR1 MNHEY and CDR2 SVGAGI. The CDR3 spans 13 residues. Trimming took off 4 bases at V and 7 bases at J, with 11 bases between the two ends. Written as DNA, the CDR3 is TGTGCCAGCAGTTGCTACAGGTGTAATGAGCAGTTCTTC. Its translation is CASSCYRCNEQFF.

This chain joins TRBV28 and TRBJ1-5; D unresolved. Looked up from germline, CDR1 is MDHEN and CDR2 is SYDVKM. This CDR3 comprises 15 residues. Trimming pared 6 bases from V and 6 bases from J, leaving 18 bases between. CDR3 DNA: TGTGCCAGCAGCTTAGGAGGATTCTATAGTCAGCCCCAGCATTTT. Translating gives CASSLGGFYSQPQHF.

The chain combines TRBV7-3 with TRBJ2-2; D ambiguous. This CDR3 is 11 amino acids long. Germline CDR1 SGHTA, CDR2 FQGTGA. Trimming stripped 4 bases from V and 6 bases from J, with 3 bases between. This chain's CDR3 is CASSSSGELFF. The CDR3 region has the DNA TGTGCCAGCAGCTCTTCCGGGGAGCTGTTTTTT.

This clone was found a few times. The chain has TRBV7-2 and TRBJ1-4; 8 bases are shared with TRBD1. This CDR3 has 15 residues. The trim removed 5 bases at V and 3 bases at J, leaving 5 bases unmatched. The germline V gene encodes CDR1 SGHTA and CDR2 FQGNSA. The CDR3 is CASSVQGAANEKLFF. DNA of the CDR3: TGTGCCAGCAGCGTTCAGGGGGCGGCTAATGAAAAACTGTTTTTT.

V and J are TRBV7-9 and TRBJ2-5, with TRBD1 as a possible D gene (5 bases). The CDR3 is 14 amino acids. V lost 3 bases and J 5 bases, leaving 13 bases between the germline ends. Germline V gene data show CDR1 as SEHNR and CDR2 as FQNEAQ (reference sequence). The CDR3 reads CASSFEGAAETQYF. Written as DNA, the CDR3 is TGTGCCAGCAGCTTTGAAGGGGCGGCGGAGACCCAGTACTTC.

This sequence joins TRBV3-1 (or the pseudogene TRBV3-2) and TRBJ1-6; D gene unclear. The CDR3 consists of 14 residues. V was pared by 0 bases and J by 8 bases, with 8 bases between. Germline V gene sequence: CDR1 LGHDT, CDR2 YNNKEL (reference sequence). Here the CDR3 reads CASSQEVRDSPLHF. The DNA for the CDR3 is TGTGCCAGCAGCCAAGAAGTGCGGGATTCACCCCTCCACTTT.

J is TRBJ2-7 and V is TRBV7-9, with TRBD2 as a possible D gene (6 bases). The germline V gene has CDR1 SEHNR and CDR2 FQNEAQ (reference sequence). The CDR3 extends over 14 amino acids. Trimming left V 4 bases short and J 1 base short, with 11 bases between. The CDR3 DNA reads as TGTGCCAGCAGCTCAACCGGGACTTCCTACGAGCAGTACTTC. It yields the protein CASSSTGTSYEQYF.

CDR3 sequence: CASSVGEGTDGYTF. CDR3 DNA sequence: TGTGCCAGCAGCGTAGGGGAGGGGACTGATGGCTACACCTTC. The rearrangement joins TRBV9 to TRBJ1-2; D possibly corresponds to TRBD1 (5 bases). Germline V lookup: CDR1 SGDLS, CDR2 YYNGEE. This CDR3 is 14 amino acids long. Trimming took 0 bases from V and 6 from J, leaving 12 bases between them.

This clone was counted once. The chain joins TRBV27 to TRBJ1-2; TRBD1 matches at 7 bases. The CDR3 covers 15 residues. J gave up 0 bases and V 5 bases, and 6 bases lay outside the gene matches. The germline V gene encodes CDR1 MNHEY and CDR2 SMNVEV (reference sequence). The CDR3 region has the DNA TGTGCCAGCAGTCCGTGGACAGGCACTAACTATGGCTACACCTTC. Translation: CASSPWTGTNYGYTF.

The CDR3 protein is CASRGLAGGNNEQFF. CDR3 DNA sequence: TGTGCCAGCCGGGGACTAGCGGGAGGAAACAATGAGCAGTTCTTC. The rearrangement uses TRBV2 and TRBJ2-1; 15 bases map to TRBD2. The CDR3 covers 15 residues. Germline V gene lookup returns CDR1 SNHLY and CDR2 FYNNEI. Trimming removed 8 bases from V and 5 bases from J; junction bases left unmatched: 4.

The chain has TRBV29-1 and TRBJ2-5, with TRBD2 matching over 9 bases. V gave up 7 bases and J gave up 4 bases; unmatched junction bases: 4. Germline V lookup: CDR1 SQVTM, CDR2 ANQGSEA. This CDR3 is 12 amino acids long. The CDR3 reads CSGGLARETQYF. The CDR3 nucleotides are TGCAGCGGTGGACTAGCGCGAGAGACCCAGTACTTC.

This chain links TRBV20-1 with TRBJ1-2; TRBD1 matches 9 bases. This CDR3 has 14 amino acids. In germline, CDR1 is DFQATT, CDR2 SNEGSKA (reference sequence). Trimming cost V 3 bases and J 2 bases; bases outside gene matches: 4. The CDR3 nucleotides are TGCAGTGCTAGTTCGGGACAGGGCAACTATGGCTACACCTTC. Translated: CSASSGQGNYGYTF.

V is TRBV9 and J is TRBJ2-3; tentative D call: TRBD2 (6 bases). Germline lookup yields CDR1 SGDLS and CDR2 YYNGEE. V was trimmed by 4 bases and J by 8 bases, leaving 20 bases between them. CDR3 size: 15 residues. CDR3 nucleotide sequence: TGTGCCAGCAGCTTGGGGACTCCCGAAATCGGTACGCAGTATTTT. Translation gives CASSLGTPEIGTQYF.

This chain links TRBV5-1 with TRBJ2-7; TRBD1 matches at 10 bases. V lost 3 bases to trimming and J lost 0 bases; unmatched junction nucleotides: 12. CDR1 and CDR2 (germline): SGHRS, YFSETQ. The CDR3 has 18 residues. In DNA form, the CDR3 reads TGCGCCAGCAGCTCAGTGGGACAGGGGCCATTCCGCTCCTACGAGCAGTACTTC. Translation gives CASSSVGQGPFRSYEQYF.

The rearrangement links TRBV5-1 to TRBJ2-2; no firm D call. The ends were cut back, 4 bases at V and 4 bases at J, with 14 bases in the middle. The CDR3 is 15 residues long. Germline loops: CDR1 SGHRS, CDR2 YFSETQ. As DNA, the CDR3 is TGCGCCAGCAGCCCCGCCCCGCGAGGCACCGGGGAGCTGTTTTTT. This sequence encodes CASSPAPRGTGELFF.

The chain recombines TRBV3-1 (or the pseudogene TRBV3-2) with TRBJ1-1, with D maybe TRBD1 (6 bases). Germline V gene data show CDR1 as LGHDT and CDR2 as YNNKEL (reference sequence). The CDR3 is 14 residues long. V was pared by 3 bases and J by 4 bases, with 12 bases between. CDR3 protein: CASSQVGGSTEAFF. The CDR3 DNA reads TGTGCCAGCAGCCAGGTAGGGGGTAGCACTGAAGCTTTCTTT.

This rearrangement joins TRBV19 to TRBJ2-1; weak D call: TRBD2 (6 bases). The CDR3 is made up of 16 amino acids. The germline V and J ends were trimmed by 5 bases and 0 bases, with 14 bases remaining between them. Germline assignment: CDR1 LNHDA and CDR2 SQIVND (reference sequence). CDR3 region: CASSPSGPSSYNEQFF. DNA of the CDR3: TGTGCCAGTAGTCCGAGCGGGCCTAGCTCCTACAATGAGCAGTTCTTC.

V is TRBV7-8 and J is TRBJ1-3; D ambiguous. Trimming left V 3 bases short and J 0 bases short, with 12 bases between. Germline CDR1 SGHVS, CDR2 FQNEAQ. There are 16 residues in the CDR3. The CDR3 nucleotides are TGTGCCAGCAGCTTTTTCAGTGCTGCCTCTGGAAACACCATATATTTT. This codes for CASSFFSAASGNTIYF.

J is TRBJ1-5 and V is TRBV4-3; no definite D call. This CDR3 is 14 amino acids long. V was shortened by 4 bases and J by 3 bases, with 10 bases between the two germline ends. Germline loops: CDR1 LGHNA, CDR2 YSLEER. DNA of the CDR3: TGCGCCAGCAGCCTTTGGGCCGACAATCAGCCCCAGCATTTT. Amino acids: CASSLWADNQPQHF.

This clone was seen only a few times. The chain carries TRBV27 and TRBJ2-5; TRBD2 agrees at 9 bases. Trimming removed 6 bases from V and 2 bases from J; junction bases left unmatched: 7. CDR1 MNHEY and CDR2 SMNVEV come from the germline V gene (reference sequence). This CDR3 has 15 amino acids. CDR3 protein: CASRSSGGLQETQYF. The CDR3 nucleotides are TGTGCCAGCAGGTCCAGCGGGGGGCTTCAAGAGACCCAGTACTTC.